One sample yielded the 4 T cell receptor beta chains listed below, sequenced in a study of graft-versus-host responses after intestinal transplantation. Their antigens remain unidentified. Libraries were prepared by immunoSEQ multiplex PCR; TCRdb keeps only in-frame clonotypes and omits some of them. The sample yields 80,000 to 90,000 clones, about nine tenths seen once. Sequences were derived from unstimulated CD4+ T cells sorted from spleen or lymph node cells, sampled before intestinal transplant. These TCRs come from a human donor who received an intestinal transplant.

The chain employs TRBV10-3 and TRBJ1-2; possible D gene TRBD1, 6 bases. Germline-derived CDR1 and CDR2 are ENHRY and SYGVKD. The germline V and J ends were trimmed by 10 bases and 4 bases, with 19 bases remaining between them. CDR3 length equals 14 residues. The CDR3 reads CATMVPRGTYGYTF. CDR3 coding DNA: TGTGCCACCATGGTACCAAGGGGGACCTATGGCTACACCTTC.

CDR3 nucleotide sequence: TGTGCCAGCAGCTTACAGGGGTACCAAGAGACCCAGTACTTC. Translated: CASSLQGYQETQYF. The chain employs TRBV5-4 and TRBJ2-5, with 7 bases aligning to TRBD1. Losses at the gene ends were 2 bases for V and 0 bases for J; bases not matched to a gene: 1. This CDR3 is built from 14 residues. CDR1 SGHNT and CDR2 YYREEE come from the germline V gene (reference sequence). Full variable domain (remainder filled in from reference TRBV5-4 and TRBJ2-5): ETGVTQSPTHLIKTRGQQVTLRCSSQSGHNTVSWYQQALGQGPQFIFQYYREEENGRGNFPPRFSGLQFPNYSSELNVNALELDDSALYLCASSLQGYQETQYFGPGTRLLVL.

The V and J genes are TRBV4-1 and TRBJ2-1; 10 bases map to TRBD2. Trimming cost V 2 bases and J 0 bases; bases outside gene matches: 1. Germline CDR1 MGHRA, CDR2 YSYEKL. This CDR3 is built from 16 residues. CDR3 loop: CASSQSSGSSYNEQFF. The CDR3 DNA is TGCGCCAGCAGCCAATCTAGCGGGAGCTCCTACAATGAGCAGTTCTTC.

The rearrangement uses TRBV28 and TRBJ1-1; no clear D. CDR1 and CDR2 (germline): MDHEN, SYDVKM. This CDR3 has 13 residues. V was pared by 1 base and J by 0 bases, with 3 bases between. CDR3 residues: CASSLSLNTEAFF. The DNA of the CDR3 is TGTGCCAGCAGTTTATCGCTGAACACTGAAGCTTTCTTT.